The 17 T cell receptor beta chains presented below share a single source sample, sequenced in a study of blood T cell repertoires in COVID-19. Sequenced by immunoSEQ multiplex PCR; TCRdb stores in-frame clones only, minus some. Of just over 60,000 clones in the sample, under 80% are singletons; the top ten hold 15% to 20%. The sequenced sample was peripheral blood. These receptor sequences come from a man in his sixties with acute or convalescent COVID-19.

In this sample, this clone turned up once. The CDR3 protein is CASSIARGPNQPQHF. CDR3 sequence (DNA): TGTGCCAGTAGTATAGCACGAGGGCCCAATCAGCCCCAGCATTTT. The rearrangement links TRBV19 to TRBJ1-5; D unresolved. Germline loops: CDR1 LNHDA, CDR2 SQIVND (reference sequence). Trimming took 1 base from V and 3 from J, leaving 10 bases between them. The CDR3 loop spans 15 amino acids.

The rearrangement joins TRBV29-1 to TRBJ2-7, with 10 bases lining up with TRBD1. This CDR3 spans 13 amino acids. CDR1 and CDR2 (germline): SQVTM, ANQGSEA. V dropped 7 bases and J dropped 3; count of bases not matched to a gene: 6. In DNA form, the CDR3 reads TGCAGCGCATCCGGGACAGGGGTCTACGAGCAGTACTTC. Its protein is CSASGTGVYEQYF.

The chain uses TRBV10-3 and TRBJ2-1, with 8 bases matching TRBD2. The CDR3 sequence is 19 residues long. With 0 bases clipped from V and 9 bases from J, the junction kept 19 bases outside the gene matches. The germline V gene has CDR1 ENHRY and CDR2 SYGVKD. CDR3 DNA: TGTGCCATCAGTGAGTCTCTCCCCTCACTAGCGGACCGGGGAAGTGAGCAGTTCTTC. Translating it yields CAISESLPSLADRGSEQFF.

This chain connects TRBV5-5 to TRBJ2-1, with 9 bases that match TRBD2. J was trimmed by 0 bases and V by 2 bases; bases with no gene match: 0. CDR1 is SGHKS, CDR2 YYEKEE, per germline (reference sequence). The CDR3 contains 15 residues. The CDR3 sequence is CASSFSGSSYNEQFF. CDR3 nucleotide sequence: TGTGCCAGCAGCTTTAGCGGGAGCTCCTACAATGAGCAGTTCTTC.

The chain couples TRBV19 to TRBJ2-3; 10 bases match TRBD1. CDR3 length: 15 amino acids. CDR1 is LNHDA, CDR2 SQIVND, per germline (reference sequence). V trimming: 4 bases; J trimming: 1 base; junction bases outside the gene matches: 2. This CDR3 is CASSKTGGGTDTQYF. The CDR3 DNA is TGTGCCAGTAGTAAGACAGGGGGCGGCACAGATACGCAGTATTTT.

The V and J genes are TRBV21-1 and TRBJ2-7; the D call TRBD2 from the table was never checked on the DNA. TRBV21-1 is noted as a pseudogene. The CDR3 is made up of 14 amino acids. CDR3 sequence: CASSKESSSYEQYF. The CDR3 DNA is TGTGCCAGCAGCAAAGAGAGTAGCTCCTACGAGCAGTACTTC.

The chain combines TRBV19 with TRBJ2-1, with a weak D call TRBD2 (5 bases). With 4 bases removed from V and 4 bases from J, the gap between germline ends came to 11 bases. The CDR3 contains 14 residues. Germline lookup yields CDR1 LNHDA and CDR2 SQIVND (reference sequence). The CDR3 spells CASSTGIGYNEQFF. CDR3 sequence (DNA): TGTGCCAGTAGTACGGGAATCGGTTACAATGAGCAGTTCTTC.

This clone appeared a single time. The CDR3 DNA is TGTGCCTGGAGAGGGACAGGAAACACCGGGGAGCTGTTTTTT. Protein sequence: CAWRGTGNTGELFF. The chain joins TRBV30 to TRBJ2-2, with 8 bases aligning to TRBD1. This CDR3 has 14 amino acids. Germline V gives CDR1 GTSNPN, CDR2 SVGIG (reference sequence). V dropped 3 bases and J dropped 2; count of bases not matched to a gene: 2.

This sequence joins TRBV28 and TRBJ1-1, with no clear D. The CDR3 extends over 15 amino acids. Trimming removed 2 bases from V and 1 base from J, with 11 bases in between. Germline CDR1 MDHEN, CDR2 SYDVKM. The CDR3 here is CASSLPQIPNTEAFF. The CDR3 coding sequence is TGTGCCAGCAGTTTACCACAGATACCGAACACTGAAGCTTTCTTT.

This clone was seen more than once but under ten times. V usage is TRBV18 and J usage is TRBJ2-5; TRBD2 is a possible D gene (5 bases). This CDR3 has 12 residues. Germline CDR1 and CDR2: KGHSH and LQKENI. Trimming removed 1 base at V and 5 bases at J, with 5 bases between. The CDR3 nucleotides are TGTGCCAGCTCACCACGCGGGGAGACCCAGTACTTC. Residues: CASSPRGETQYF.

V is TRBV21-1 and J is TRBJ2-5; the listed D gene, TRBD2, was not tested against the DNA. TRBV21-1 is a documented pseudogene. This CDR3 has 18 residues. CDR3 bases: TGTGCCAGCAGCAAAGCGAGTTTCTGGAGAGCTAACCAAGAGACCCAGTACTTC. Amino acid sequence: CASSKASFWRANQETQYF.

The chain employs TRBV28 and TRBJ1-5; 7 positions match TRBD1. The ends lost 5 bases at V and 0 bases at J; junction bases unmatched: 13. Germline lookup yields CDR1 MDHEN and CDR2 SYDVKM. This CDR3 contains 18 residues. CDR3 nucleotides: TGTGCCAGCAGTGTAAGGGGAATGACAGGGTATAGCAATCAGCCCCAGCATTTT. Translated: CASSVRGMTGYSNQPQHF. Using reference TRBV28 and TRBJ1-5 for the parts outside the CDR3, the full variable domain is DVKVTQSSRYLVKRTGEKVFLECVQDMDHENMFWYRQDPGLGLRLIYFSYDVKMKEKGDIPEGYSVSREKKERFSLILESASTNQTSMYLCASSVRGMTGYSNQPQHFGDGTRLSIL.

CDR3 amino acids: CASSSIAGGAHGEQFF. CDR3 coding DNA: TGCGCCAGCAGCTCCATAGCGGGAGGGGCCCATGGTGAGCAGTTCTTC. The genes are TRBV5-1 and TRBJ2-1, with 11 bases matching TRBD2. The CDR3 loop spans 16 amino acids. Germline V CDR1 and CDR2: SGHRS, YFSETQ. J lost 9 bases, V lost 3 bases, and 11 bases had no gene match.

The J gene is TRBJ2-1, the V gene TRBV5-4; TRBD2 aligns across 12 bases. Looked up from germline, CDR1 is SGHNT and CDR2 is YYREEE (reference sequence). After removal of 3 bases from V and 7 bases from J, the junction contained 8 bases not matched to a gene. The CDR3 is 16 residues long. CDR3 DNA sequence: TGTGCCAGCAGCTCCCTAGCGGGAGGGCAAAGGAATGAGCAGTTCTTC. This encodes CASSSLAGGQRNEQFF.

The chain links TRBV28 to TRBJ2-5, with TRBD1 identical over 7 bases. The length of the CDR3 is 15 residues. J lost 1 base, V lost 5 bases, and 7 bases had no gene match. CDR1 MDHEN and CDR2 SYDVKM come from the germline V gene. The CDR3, as DNA: TGTGCCAGCAGTCCACTCCGGGACAGCCAAGAGACCCAGTACTTC. Protein sequence: CASSPLRDSQETQYF.

This chain connects TRBV27 to TRBJ1-2; D is ambiguous. Trimming pared 5 bases from V and 0 bases from J, leaving 10 bases between. Germline V lookup: CDR1 MNHEY, CDR2 SMNVEV (reference sequence). The CDR3 length is 14 residues. The DNA of the CDR3 is TGTGCCAGCAGTCCACGACAACCTAACTATGGCTACACCTTC. This translates into CASSPRQPNYGYTF.

The gene calls are TRBV11-3 and TRBJ2-2, with a tentative D call TRBD2 (5 bases). The CDR3 is 13 residues long. Trimming removed 0 bases at V and 6 bases at J, with 5 bases between. From germline, CDR1 is SGHNT and CDR2 YENEEA. The CDR3 DNA reads as TGTGCCAGCAGCTTAGACGGGGCCGGGGAGCTGTTTTTT. This codes for CASSLDGAGELFF.